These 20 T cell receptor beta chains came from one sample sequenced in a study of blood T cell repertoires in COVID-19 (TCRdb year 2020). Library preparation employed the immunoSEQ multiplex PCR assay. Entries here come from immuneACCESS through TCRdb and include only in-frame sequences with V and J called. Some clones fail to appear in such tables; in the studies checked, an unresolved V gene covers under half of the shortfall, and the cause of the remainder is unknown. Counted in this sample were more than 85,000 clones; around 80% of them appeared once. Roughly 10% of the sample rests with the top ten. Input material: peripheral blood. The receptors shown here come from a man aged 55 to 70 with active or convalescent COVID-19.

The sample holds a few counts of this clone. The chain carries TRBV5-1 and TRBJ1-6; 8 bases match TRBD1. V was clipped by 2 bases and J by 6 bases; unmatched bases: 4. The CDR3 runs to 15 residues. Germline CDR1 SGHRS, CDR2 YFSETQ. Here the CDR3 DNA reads TGCGCCAGCAGCTTAGAGACAGGGGCTAATTCACCCCTCCACTTT. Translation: CASSLETGANSPLHF.

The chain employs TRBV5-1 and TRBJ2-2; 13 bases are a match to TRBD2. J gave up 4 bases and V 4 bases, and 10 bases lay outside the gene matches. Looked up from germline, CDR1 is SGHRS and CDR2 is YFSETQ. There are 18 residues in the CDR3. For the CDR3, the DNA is TGCGCCAGCAGCACCGGACTAGCGGGAGTGTCTTCCACCGGGGAGCTGTTTTTT. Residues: CASSTGLAGVSSTGELFF.

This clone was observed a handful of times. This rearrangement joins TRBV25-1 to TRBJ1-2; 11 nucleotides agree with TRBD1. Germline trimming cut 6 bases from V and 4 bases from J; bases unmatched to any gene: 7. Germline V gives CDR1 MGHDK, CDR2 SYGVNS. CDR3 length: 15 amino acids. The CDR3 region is CASSEIGTGGYGYTF. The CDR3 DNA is TGTGCCAGCAGCGAAATTGGGACAGGGGGCTATGGCTACACCTTC.

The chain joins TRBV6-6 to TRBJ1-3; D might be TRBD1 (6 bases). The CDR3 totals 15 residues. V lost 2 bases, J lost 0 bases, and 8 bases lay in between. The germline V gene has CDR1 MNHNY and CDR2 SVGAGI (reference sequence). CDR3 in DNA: TGTGCCAGCAGTTACGAGGGGGACTCTGGAAACACCATATATTTT. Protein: CASSYEGDSGNTIYF.

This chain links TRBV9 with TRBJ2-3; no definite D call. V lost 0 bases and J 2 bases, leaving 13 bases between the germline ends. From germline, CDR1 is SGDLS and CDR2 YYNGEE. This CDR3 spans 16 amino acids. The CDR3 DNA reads TGTGCCAGCAGCGTAGCAGGCCGACCCAACACAGATACGCAGTATTTT. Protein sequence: CASSVAGRPNTDTQYF. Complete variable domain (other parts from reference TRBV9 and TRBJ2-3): DSGVTQTPKHLITATGQRVTLRCSPRSGDLSVYWYQQSLDQGLQFLIQYYNGEERAKGNILERFSAQQFPDLHSELNLSSLELGDSALYFCASSVAGRPNTDTQYFGPGTRLTVL.

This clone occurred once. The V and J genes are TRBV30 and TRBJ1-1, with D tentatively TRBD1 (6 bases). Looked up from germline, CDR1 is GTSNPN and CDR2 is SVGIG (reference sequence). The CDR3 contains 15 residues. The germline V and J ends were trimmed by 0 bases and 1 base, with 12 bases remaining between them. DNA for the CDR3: TGTGCCTGGAGTGTTTTGGGGGCCCCGAACACTGAAGCTTTCTTT. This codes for CAWSVLGAPNTEAFF.

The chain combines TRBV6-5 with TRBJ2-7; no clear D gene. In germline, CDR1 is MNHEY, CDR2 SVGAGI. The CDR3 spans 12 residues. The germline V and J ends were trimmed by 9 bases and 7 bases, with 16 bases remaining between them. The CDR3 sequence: CASTARSSEQYV. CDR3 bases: TGTGCCAGTACCGCACGGTCTAGTGAGCAGTACGTC.

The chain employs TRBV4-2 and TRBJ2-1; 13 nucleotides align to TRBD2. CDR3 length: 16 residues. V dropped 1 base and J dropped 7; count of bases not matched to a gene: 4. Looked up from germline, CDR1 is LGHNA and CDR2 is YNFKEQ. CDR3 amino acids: CASSQGLAGGMNEQFF. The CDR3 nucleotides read TGTGCCAGCAGCCAAGGACTAGCGGGAGGAATGAATGAGCAGTTCTTC.

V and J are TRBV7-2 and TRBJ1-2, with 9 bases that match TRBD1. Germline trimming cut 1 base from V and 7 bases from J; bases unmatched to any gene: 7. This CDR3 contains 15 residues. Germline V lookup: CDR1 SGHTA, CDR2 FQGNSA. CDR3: CASSLEGQGRGGYTF. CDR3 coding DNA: TGTGCCAGCAGCTTAGAGGGACAGGGAAGGGGTGGCTACACCTTC.

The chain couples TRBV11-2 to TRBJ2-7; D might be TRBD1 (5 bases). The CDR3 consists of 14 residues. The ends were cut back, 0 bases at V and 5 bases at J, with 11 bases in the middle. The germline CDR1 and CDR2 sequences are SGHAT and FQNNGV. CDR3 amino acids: CASSLDLGVHEQYF. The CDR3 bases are TGTGCCAGCAGCTTAGATCTAGGGGTCCACGAGCAGTACTTC.

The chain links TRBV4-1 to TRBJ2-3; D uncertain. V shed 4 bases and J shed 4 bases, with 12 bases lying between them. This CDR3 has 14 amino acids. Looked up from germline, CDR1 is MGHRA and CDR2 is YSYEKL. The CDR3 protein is CASSLLVGADTQYF. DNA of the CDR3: TGCGCCAGCAGCCTTCTTGTGGGCGCAGATACGCAGTATTTT.

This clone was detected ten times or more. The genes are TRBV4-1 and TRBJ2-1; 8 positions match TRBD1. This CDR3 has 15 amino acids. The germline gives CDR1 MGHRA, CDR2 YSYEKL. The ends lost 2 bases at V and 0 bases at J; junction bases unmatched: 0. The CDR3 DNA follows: TGCGCCAGCAGCCAAACAGGGGGCTCCTACAATGAGCAGTTCTTC. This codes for CASSQTGGSYNEQFF.

This CDR3 is CASSRDRGGQFF. The CDR3 coding sequence is TGTGCCAGTAGTAGGGACAGGGGCGGGCAGTTCTTC. The J gene is TRBJ2-1, the V gene TRBV19; 10 positions match TRBD1. V was clipped by 4 bases and J by 12 bases; unmatched bases: 3. This CDR3 comprises 12 residues. Germline CDR1 reads LNHDA; CDR2 reads SQIVND (reference sequence).

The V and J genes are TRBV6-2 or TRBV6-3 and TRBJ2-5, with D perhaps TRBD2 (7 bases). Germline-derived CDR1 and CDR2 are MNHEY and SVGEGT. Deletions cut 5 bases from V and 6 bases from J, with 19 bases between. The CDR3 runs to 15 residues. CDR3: CASSPGLGGGKTQYF. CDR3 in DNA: TGTGCCAGCAGTCCCGGACTAGGAGGGGGTAAGACCCAGTACTTC.

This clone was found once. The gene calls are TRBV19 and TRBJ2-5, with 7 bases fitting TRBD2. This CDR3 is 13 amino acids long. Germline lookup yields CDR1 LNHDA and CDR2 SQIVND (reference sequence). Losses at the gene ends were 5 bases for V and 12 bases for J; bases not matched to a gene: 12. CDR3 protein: CASSETSPQWKYF. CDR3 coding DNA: TGTGCCAGTAGTGAGACTAGCCCACAGTGGAAGTACTTC. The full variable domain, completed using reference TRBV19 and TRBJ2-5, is DGGITQSPKYLFRKEGQNVTLSCEQNLNHDAMYWYRQDPGQGLRLIYYSQIVNDFQKGDIAEGYSVSREKKESFPLTVTSAQKNPTAFYLCASSETSPQWKYFGPGTRLLVL.

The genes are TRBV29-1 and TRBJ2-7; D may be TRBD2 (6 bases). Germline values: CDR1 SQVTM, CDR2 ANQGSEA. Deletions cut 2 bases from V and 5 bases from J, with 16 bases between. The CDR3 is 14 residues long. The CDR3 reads CSVEITGTGDEQYF. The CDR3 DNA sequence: TGCAGCGTTGAAATCACCGGGACTGGAGACGAGCAGTACTTC.

Here the CDR3 DNA reads TGTGCCAGCAGCCCTAGCGGGAGGATCACAGATACGCAGTATTTT. It codes for CASSPSGRITDTQYF. The J gene is TRBJ2-3, the V gene TRBV11-3; the match to TRBD2 covers 11 bases. CDR1 SGHNT and CDR2 YENEEA come from the germline V gene. This CDR3 region has 15 residues. Trimming removed 5 bases from V and 2 bases from J; junction bases left unmatched: 3.

For the CDR3, the DNA is TGTGCCAGCAGTTACGTTGGCAGGCCATCGGGGGGCTACACCTTC. It yields the protein CASSYVGRPSGGYTF. The gene calls are TRBV6-5 and TRBJ1-2; D gene ambiguous. CDR3 length equals 15 residues. V was shortened by 2 bases and J by 8 bases, with 18 bases between the two germline ends. Germline V gene sequence: CDR1 MNHEY, CDR2 SVGAGI.

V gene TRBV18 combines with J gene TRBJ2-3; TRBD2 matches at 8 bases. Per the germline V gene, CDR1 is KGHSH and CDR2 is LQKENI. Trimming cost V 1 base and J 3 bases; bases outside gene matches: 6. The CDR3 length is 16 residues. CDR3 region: CASSPRLAGGTDTQYF. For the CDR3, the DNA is TGTGCCAGCTCACCACGGCTAGCGGGTGGTACAGATACGCAGTATTTT.

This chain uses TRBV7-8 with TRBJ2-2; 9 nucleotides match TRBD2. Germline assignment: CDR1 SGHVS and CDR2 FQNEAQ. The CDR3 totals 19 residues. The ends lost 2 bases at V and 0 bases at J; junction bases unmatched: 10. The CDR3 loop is CASSLWGVLAGANTGELFF. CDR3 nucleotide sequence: TGTGCCAGCAGCTTATGGGGTGTACTAGCGGGCGCGAACACCGGGGAGCTGTTTTTT.